The present T cell receptor (beta chain) was sequenced within a study of blood T cells in healthy people across ages. Regarding the study as a whole: Bulk PBMC profiling left naive and antigen-experienced comparisons inconclusive. More naive CD4+ cells and higher diversity were found in long-lived than in aged donors.

A word on this clonotype: The target antigen is unknown.

Sample-barcoded 5' priming and a J-beta primer mix drove a second PCR of about 7 to 12 cycles. From the 5' RACE reads, TCRdb called clonotypes with MiXCR, one entry per CDR3 protein. Of roughly 800,000 distinct CDR3 sequences listed, around 25% were seen once; the top ten hold 2.5% to 3.5%. The CDR3 loop spans 15 amino acids. Per the germline V gene, CDR1 is SGHRS and CDR2 is YFSETQ. Drawing of peripheral blood yielded 7.5 to 10 milliliters from each donor. In addition, the sample was reused for a study of T cells of mothers and their children. From that report: Per mother, over 8 million TCR beta CDR3 reads were obtained; per child, about 3 million.

This sequence originates from a boy aged 5-17 years in good health. This sequence joins TRBV5-1 and TRBJ2-1; D is perhaps TRBD2 (6 bases). The J call may be in error: the DNA end matches TRBJ2-5 better. What was sequenced was blood. The CDR3 region is CASAVDPGLQETQYF. CDR3 DNA: TGCGCCAGCGCCGTAGACCCGGGACTTCAAGAGACCCAGTACTTC.